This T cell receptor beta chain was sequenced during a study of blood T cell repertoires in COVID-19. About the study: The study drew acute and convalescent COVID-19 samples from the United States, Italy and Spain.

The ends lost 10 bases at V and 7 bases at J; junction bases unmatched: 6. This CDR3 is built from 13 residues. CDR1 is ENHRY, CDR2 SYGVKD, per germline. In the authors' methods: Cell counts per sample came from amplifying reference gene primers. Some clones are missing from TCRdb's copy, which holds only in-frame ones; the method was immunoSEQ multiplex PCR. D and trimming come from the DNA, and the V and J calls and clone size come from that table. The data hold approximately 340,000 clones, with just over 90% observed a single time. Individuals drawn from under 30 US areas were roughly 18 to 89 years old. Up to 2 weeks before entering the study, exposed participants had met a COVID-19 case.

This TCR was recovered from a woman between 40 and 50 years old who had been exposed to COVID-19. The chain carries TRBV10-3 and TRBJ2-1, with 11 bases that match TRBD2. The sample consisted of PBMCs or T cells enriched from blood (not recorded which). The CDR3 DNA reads TGTGCCACGAGACTAGCGGGGCCGAATGAGCAGTTCTTC. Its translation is CATRLAGPNEQFF.